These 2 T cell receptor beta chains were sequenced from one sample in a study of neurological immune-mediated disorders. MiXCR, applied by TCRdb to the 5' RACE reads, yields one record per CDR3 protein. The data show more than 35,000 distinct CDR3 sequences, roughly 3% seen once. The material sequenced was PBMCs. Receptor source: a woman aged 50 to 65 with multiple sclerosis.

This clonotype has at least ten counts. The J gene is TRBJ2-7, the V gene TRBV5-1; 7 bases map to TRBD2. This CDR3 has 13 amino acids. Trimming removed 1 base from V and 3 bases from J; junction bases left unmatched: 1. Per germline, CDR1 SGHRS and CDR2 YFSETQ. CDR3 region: CASSLRGDYEQYF. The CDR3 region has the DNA TGCGCCAGCAGCTTGCGGGGGGACTACGAGCAGTACTTC.

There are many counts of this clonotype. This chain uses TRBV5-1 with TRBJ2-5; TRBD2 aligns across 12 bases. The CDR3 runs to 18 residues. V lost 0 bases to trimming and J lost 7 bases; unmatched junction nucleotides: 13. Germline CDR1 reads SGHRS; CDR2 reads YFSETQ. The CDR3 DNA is TGCGCCAGCAGCTTGGAGGCTAGCGGGGGGGCAAATGTCGGGACCCAGTACTTC. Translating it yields CASSLEASGGANVGTQYF.